This entry lists 27 T cell receptor beta chains sequenced from one sample in a study of blood T cell repertoires in COVID-19. The table came from immunoSEQ multiplex PCR; TCRdb's copy has only in-frame clones and leaves some out. In the table there are 350,000 to 450,000 clones, 80% to 90% of which are singletons. The sequenced sample was PBMCs or T cells enriched from blood (not recorded which). Receptors were obtained from a man in his thirties or forties who had recovered from COVID-19.

The chain has TRBV28 and TRBJ1-4; tentatively, D is TRBD1 (6 bases). The CDR3 extends over 14 amino acids. V was clipped by 5 bases and J by 8 bases, with 15 bases between them. Germline V gene data show CDR1 as MDHEN and CDR2 as SYDVKM. This CDR3 is CASSPTGTTEKLFF. CDR3 sequence (DNA): TGTGCCAGCAGTCCTACTGGGACAACGGAAAAACTGTTTTTT.

V is TRBV30 and J is TRBJ1-5; no definite D call. CDR1 is GTSNPN, CDR2 SVGIG, per germline (reference sequence). Between the trimmed V and J ends, which lost 2 bases and 5 bases, there was a span of 13 bases. The CDR3 sequence is 14 residues long. CDR3 bases: TGTGCCTGGAGTTCCTCGCGGCTTGATCAGCCCCAGCATTTT. Translated: CAWSSSRLDQPQHF.

The genes are TRBV7-8 and TRBJ2-3; 7 bases match TRBD1. With V trimmed by 3 bases and J by 1 base, 1 base remained unmatched. CDR1 SGHVS and CDR2 FQNEAQ come from the germline V gene. The CDR3 extends over 14 amino acids. The CDR3 here is CASSFGTGTDTQYF. As DNA, the CDR3 is TGTGCCAGCAGCTTTGGGACAGGCACAGATACGCAGTATTTT.

The chain combines TRBV4-1 with TRBJ1-3; D ambiguous. Germline lookup yields CDR1 MGHRA and CDR2 YSYEKL. The V end lost 4 bases, the J end lost 1 base, and 11 bases lay between the germline ends. There are 15 residues in the CDR3. The DNA of the CDR3 is TGCGCCAGCAGCCGATGGACGGGATCTGGAAACACCATATATTTT. It is translated as CASSRWTGSGNTIYF.

The rearrangement uses TRBV4-1 and TRBJ2-7; TRBD2 matches at 7 bases. CDR1 and CDR2 from the germline V gene are MGHRA and YSYEKL. J lost 2 bases, V lost 0 bases, and 7 bases had no gene match. The CDR3 spans 16 residues. The CDR3, as DNA: TGCGCCAGCAGCCAAGAGGTGACTCTAGCGGCCTACGAGCAGTACTTC. It yields the protein CASSQEVTLAAYEQYF.

The chain carries TRBV12-3 or TRBV12-4 and TRBJ1-2, with 7 positions matching TRBD1. After removal of 5 bases from V and 3 bases from J, the junction contained 3 bases not matched to a gene. This CDR3 region has 13 residues. CDR3 loop: CASSPQGDYGYTF. In nucleotides, the CDR3 is TGTGCCAGCAGTCCGCAGGGGGACTATGGCTACACCTTC.

The rearrangement joins TRBV5-1 to TRBJ2-6, with D hard to call. The CDR3 loop spans 14 amino acids. V lost 7 bases and J 0 bases, leaving 8 bases between the germline ends. CDR1 is SGHRS, CDR2 YFSETQ, per germline. The CDR3 DNA is TGCGCCAGCGGCGGTTTCTCTGGGGCCAACGTCCTGACTTTC. Its protein is CASGGFSGANVLTF.

The chain links TRBV9 to TRBJ2-7, with D perhaps TRBD1 (6 bases). Germline V gene sequence: CDR1 SGDLS, CDR2 YYNGEE. Trimming took off 3 bases at V and 2 bases at J, with 12 bases between the two ends. The CDR3 is made up of 14 amino acids. The CDR3 loop reads CASSEPDRAYEQYF. The DNA of the CDR3 is TGTGCCAGCAGCGAACCGGACAGAGCCTACGAGCAGTACTTC.

V and J are TRBV4-2 and TRBJ2-3; TRBD2 matches at 10 bases. The V segment lost 5 bases and the J segment 2 bases; nucleotides outside the gene matches: 7. This CDR3 region has 16 residues. From germline, CDR1 is LGHNA and CDR2 YNFKEQ. The CDR3 is CASSLSGRGTTDTQYF. Written as DNA, the CDR3 is TGTGCCAGCAGCTTGAGCGGGAGGGGGACCACAGATACGCAGTATTTT.

This chain links TRBV5-1 with TRBJ1-4; D is undetermined. Germline-derived CDR1 and CDR2 are SGHRS and YFSETQ. The CDR3 contains 14 residues. Trimming pared 3 bases from V and 5 bases from J, leaving 11 bases between. CDR3 residues: CASSSGRENEKLFF. Here the CDR3 DNA reads TGCGCCAGCAGCTCGGGTAGAGAAAATGAAAAACTGTTTTTT.

The chain employs TRBV7-2 and TRBJ2-7; the match to TRBD1 covers 7 bases. Germline V CDR1 and CDR2: SGHTA, FQGNSA. The CDR3 has 14 amino acids. Trimming cost V 0 bases and J 4 bases; bases outside gene matches: 3. The DNA for the CDR3 is TGTGCCAGCAGCTTAGCGCCGGGACAGTACGAGCAGTACTTC. This sequence encodes CASSLAPGQYEQYF.

The chain combines TRBV12-3 or TRBV12-4 with TRBJ2-2; no reliable D call. The CDR3 has 11 residues. Trimming cost V 6 bases and J 8 bases, with 7 bases left between them. The CDR3, as DNA: TGTGCCAGCAGCCGCGAGGGGGAGCTGTTTTTT. Protein sequence: CASSREGELFF.

In nucleotides, the CDR3 is TGTGCCAGCAGGGTCGACGGAGTCTATGGCTACACCTTC. Translating it yields CASRVDGVYGYTF. The chain employs TRBV28 and TRBJ1-2; D is undetermined. The CDR3 loop spans 13 amino acids. Between the trimmed V and J ends, which lost 6 bases and 4 bases, there was a span of 12 bases. CDR1 is MDHEN and CDR2 is SYDVKM in the germline V gene.

The rearrangement joins TRBV27 to TRBJ1-2; D might be TRBD1 (6 bases). Trimming stripped 5 bases from V and 2 bases from J, with 9 bases between. This CDR3 is 13 amino acids long. Germline assignment: CDR1 MNHEY and CDR2 SMNVEV (reference sequence). The CDR3 sequence: CASSRGANYGYTF. The CDR3 nucleotides are TGTGCCAGCAGTCGGGGGGCGAACTATGGCTACACCTTC.

V usage is TRBV28 and J usage is TRBJ2-7; D is unclear. This CDR3 is built from 13 residues. Trimming removed 6 bases from V and 7 bases from J, with 16 bases in between. CDR1 MDHEN and CDR2 SYDVKM come from the germline V gene. DNA of the CDR3: TGTGCCAGCAGGCCCGTGTACCTACGAGAGCAGTACTTC. Residues: CASRPVYLREQYF.

V and J are TRBV30 and TRBJ2-5; perhaps TRBD2 as D (6 bases). The germline V gene has CDR1 GTSNPN and CDR2 SVGIG (reference sequence). V lost 1 base and J lost 0, with 12 bases in between. This CDR3 is 15 amino acids long. The CDR3 region has the DNA TGTGCCTGGAGTGCCGGGACTTTGTACCAAGAGACCCAGTACTTC. Translated: CAWSAGTLYQETQYF.

The V gene is TRBV28, the J gene TRBJ1-2; 8 bases agree with TRBD1. The CDR3 spans 14 residues. CDR1 and CDR2 (germline): MDHEN, SYDVKM. The V gene end was trimmed by 5 bases and the J gene end by 4 bases; junction bases not matched to a gene: 6. The CDR3 nucleotides are TGTGCCAGCAGTCGGACAGGGTTGAGCTATGGCTACACCTTC. Encoded protein: CASSRTGLSYGYTF.

The chain uses TRBV30 and TRBJ2-7, with 7 bases identical to TRBD1. CDR1 is GTSNPN, CDR2 SVGIG, per germline (reference sequence). V was pared by 2 bases and J by 2 bases, with 3 bases of the junction left unmatched. The CDR3 is 13 residues long. The CDR3 DNA follows: TGTGCCTGGAGTCGGGACAGTCCCTACGAGCAGTACTTC. It codes for CAWSRDSPYEQYF. The whole variable domain, remainder taken from reference TRBV30 and TRBJ2-7, is SQTIHQWPATLVQPVGSPLSLECTVEGTSNPNLYWYRQAAGRGLQLLFYSVGIGQISSEVPQNLSASRPQDRQFILSSKKLLLSDSGFYLCAWSRDSPYEQYFGPGTRLTVT.

This clone was counted a single time. The chain couples TRBV19 to TRBJ2-7; D ambiguous. The V and J ends lost 0 bases and 1 base respectively, with 4 bases between them. The length of the CDR3 is 13 residues. Germline CDR1 LNHDA, CDR2 SQIVND (reference sequence). The CDR3 nucleotides read TGTGCCAGTAGTATAGACCCATCCTACGAGCAGTACTTC. It yields the protein CASSIDPSYEQYF.

The rearrangement joins TRBV18 to TRBJ2-5, with a weak D call TRBD1 (5 bases). Trimming shortened V by 6 bases and J by 2 bases, and 16 bases separated the two germline ends. CDR3 length: 15 amino acids. CDR1 is KGHSH, CDR2 LQKENI, per germline. The CDR3, as DNA: TGTGCCAGCTCTCAAAATCAGGGTCAACAAGAGACCCAGTACTTC. The encoded protein is CASSQNQGQQETQYF.

The chain uses TRBV27 and TRBJ2-7; 14 nucleotides line up with TRBD2. From germline, CDR1 is MNHEY and CDR2 SMNVEV (reference sequence). The length of the CDR3 is 17 residues. The V and J ends lost 6 bases and 4 bases, in that order; junction bases with no gene match: 11. The CDR3, as DNA: TGTGCCAGCAGACCTTGGACTAGCGGGAGGAGTGGTTACGAGCAGTACTTC. It codes for CASRPWTSGRSGYEQYF.

V and J are TRBV7-9 and TRBJ2-1; D call uncertain. This CDR3 has 13 residues. Looked up from germline, CDR1 is SEHNR and CDR2 is FQNEAQ (reference sequence). V gave up 7 bases and J gave up 2 bases, with 9 bases separating them. CDR3 residues: CASTKAAYNEQFF. The CDR3 DNA sequence: TGTGCCAGCACCAAGGCGGCCTACAATGAGCAGTTCTTC. The variable domain in full, completed from reference TRBV7-9 and TRBJ2-1, reads DTGVSQNPRHKITKRGQNVTFRCDPISEHNRLYWYRQTLGQGPEFLTYFQNEAQLEKSRLLSDRFSAERPKGSFSTLEIQRTEQGDSAMYLCASTKAAYNEQFFGPGTRLTVL.

V is TRBV18 and J is TRBJ2-5; TRBD1 agrees at 9 bases. Germline trimming cut 2 bases from V and 5 bases from J; bases unmatched to any gene: 3. The CDR3 has 14 residues. Germline CDR1 KGHSH, CDR2 LQKENI. For the CDR3, the DNA is TGTGCCAGCTCACCAGGGACAGGGATCGAGACCCAGTACTTC. Translating it yields CASSPGTGIETQYF.

The CDR3 DNA is TGTGCCAGTAGTCAGGGGACAGCCAGATACAATGAGCAGTTCTTC. It codes for CASSQGTARYNEQFF. V is TRBV19 and J is TRBJ2-1, with 7 bases identical to TRBD1. The length of the CDR3 is 15 residues. J lost 4 bases, V lost 5 bases, and 8 bases had no gene match. CDR1 is LNHDA, CDR2 SQIVND, per germline (reference sequence).

The V gene is TRBV7-2, the J gene TRBJ2-3; D is unresolved. CDR1 and CDR2 from the germline V gene are SGHTA and FQGNSA. The CDR3 is made up of 15 amino acids. The V end was cut by 5 bases, the J end by 0 bases, with 12 bases between. The CDR3 loop reads CASSPTTTSTDTQYF. The CDR3, as DNA: TGTGCCAGCAGCCCAACAACTACGAGCACAGATACGCAGTATTTT.

Here the CDR3 reads CASSLAPGQNTGELFF. The CDR3, as DNA: TGCGCCAGCAGCTTGGCCCCGGGACAGAACACCGGGGAGCTGTTTTTT. The J gene is TRBJ2-2, the V gene TRBV5-1, with D possibly TRBD1 on 6 matching bases. The germline gives CDR1 SGHRS, CDR2 YFSETQ. The CDR3 loop spans 16 amino acids. The V and J ends lost 0 bases and 1 base respectively, with 10 bases between them.

The chain combines TRBV11-2 with TRBJ2-3, with TRBD2 matching 11 bases. The CDR3 sequence is 17 residues long. Trimming took 3 bases from V and 2 from J; bases not matched to a gene: 7. Germline CDR1 SGHAT, CDR2 FQNNGV. CDR3 sequence (DNA): TGTGCCAGCAGCTTGATAACTAGCGGGGGACCCACAGATACGCAGTATTTT. This sequence encodes CASSLITSGGPTDTQYF.